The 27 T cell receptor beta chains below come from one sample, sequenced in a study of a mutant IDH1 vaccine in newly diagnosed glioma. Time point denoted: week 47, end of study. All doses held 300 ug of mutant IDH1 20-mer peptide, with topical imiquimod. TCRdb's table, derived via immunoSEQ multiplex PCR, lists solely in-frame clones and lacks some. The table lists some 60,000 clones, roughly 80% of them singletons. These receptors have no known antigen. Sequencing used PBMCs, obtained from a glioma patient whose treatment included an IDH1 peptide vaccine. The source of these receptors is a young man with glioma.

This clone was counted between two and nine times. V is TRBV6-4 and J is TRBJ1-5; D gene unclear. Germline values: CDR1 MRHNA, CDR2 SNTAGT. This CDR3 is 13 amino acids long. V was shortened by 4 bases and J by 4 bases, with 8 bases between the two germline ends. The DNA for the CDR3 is TGTGCCAGCAGTGCGGACCCAAATCAGCCCCAGCATTTT. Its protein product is CASSADPNQPQHF.

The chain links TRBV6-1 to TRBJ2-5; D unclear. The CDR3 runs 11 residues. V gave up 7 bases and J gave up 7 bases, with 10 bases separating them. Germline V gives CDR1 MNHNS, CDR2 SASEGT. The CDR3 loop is CASTPLGTQYF. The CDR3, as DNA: TGTGCCAGCACCCCCTTAGGGACCCAGTACTTC.

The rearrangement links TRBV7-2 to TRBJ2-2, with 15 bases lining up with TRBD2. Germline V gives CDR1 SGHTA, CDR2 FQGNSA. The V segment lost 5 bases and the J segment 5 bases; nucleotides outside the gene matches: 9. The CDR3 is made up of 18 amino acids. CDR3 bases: TGTGCCAGCAGCCCTCCGGGACTAGCGGGGGGCAAAACCGGGGAGCTGTTTTTT. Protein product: CASSPPGLAGGKTGELFF.

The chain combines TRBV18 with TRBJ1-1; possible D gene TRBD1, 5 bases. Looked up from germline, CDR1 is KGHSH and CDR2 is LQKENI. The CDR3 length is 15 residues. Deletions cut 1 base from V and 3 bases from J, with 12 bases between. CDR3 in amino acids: CASSPRSGRHTEAFF. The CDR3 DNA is TGTGCCAGCTCACCACGGTCGGGGCGACACACTGAAGCTTTCTTT.

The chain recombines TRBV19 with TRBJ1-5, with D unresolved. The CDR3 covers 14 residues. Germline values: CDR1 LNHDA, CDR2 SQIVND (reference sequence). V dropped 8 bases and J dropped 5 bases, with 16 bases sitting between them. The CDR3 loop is CASAPRTVDQPQHF. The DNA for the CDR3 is TGTGCCAGTGCCCCACGGACGGTGGATCAGCCCCAGCATTTT.

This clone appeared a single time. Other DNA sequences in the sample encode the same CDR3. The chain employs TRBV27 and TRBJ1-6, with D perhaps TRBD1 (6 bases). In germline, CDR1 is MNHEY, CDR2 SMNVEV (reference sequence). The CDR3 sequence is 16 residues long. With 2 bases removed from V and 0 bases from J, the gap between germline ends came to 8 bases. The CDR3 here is CASSLQGSSYNSPLHF. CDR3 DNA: TGTGCCAGCAGTTTACAGGGGAGCTCCTATAATTCACCCCTCCACTTT.

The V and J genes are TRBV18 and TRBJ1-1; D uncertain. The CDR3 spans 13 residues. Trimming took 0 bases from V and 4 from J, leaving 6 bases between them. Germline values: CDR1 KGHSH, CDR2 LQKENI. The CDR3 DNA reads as TGTGCCAGCTCACCACCGGAGTCCACTGAAGCTTTCTTT. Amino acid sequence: CASSPPESTEAFF.

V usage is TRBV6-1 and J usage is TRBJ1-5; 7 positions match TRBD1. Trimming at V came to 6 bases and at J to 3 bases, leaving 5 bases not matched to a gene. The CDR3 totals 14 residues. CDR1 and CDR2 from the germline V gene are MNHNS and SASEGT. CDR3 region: CASSPGQNNQPQHF. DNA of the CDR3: TGTGCCAGCAGCCCGGGACAGAACAATCAGCCCCAGCATTTT.

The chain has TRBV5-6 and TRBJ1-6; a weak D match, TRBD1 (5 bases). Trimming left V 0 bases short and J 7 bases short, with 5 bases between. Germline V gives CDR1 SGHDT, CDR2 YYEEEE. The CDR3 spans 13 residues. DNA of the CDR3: TGTGCCAGCAGCTTGGGGGGGAATTCACCCCTCCACTTT. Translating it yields CASSLGGNSPLHF. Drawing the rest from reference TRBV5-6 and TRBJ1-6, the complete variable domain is DAGVTQSPTHLIKTRGQQVTLRCSPKSGHDTVSWYQQALGQGPQFIFQYYEEEERQRGNFPDRFSGHQFPNYSSELNVNALLLGDSALYLCASSLGGNSPLHFGNGTRLTVT.

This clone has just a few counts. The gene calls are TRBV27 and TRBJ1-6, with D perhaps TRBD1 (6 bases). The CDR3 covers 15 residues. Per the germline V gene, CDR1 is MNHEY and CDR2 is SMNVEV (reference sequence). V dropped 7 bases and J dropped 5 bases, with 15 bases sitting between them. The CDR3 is CASTLGTIDNSPLHF. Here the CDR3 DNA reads TGTGCCAGCACCCTAGGGACAATAGATAATTCACCCCTCCACTTT.

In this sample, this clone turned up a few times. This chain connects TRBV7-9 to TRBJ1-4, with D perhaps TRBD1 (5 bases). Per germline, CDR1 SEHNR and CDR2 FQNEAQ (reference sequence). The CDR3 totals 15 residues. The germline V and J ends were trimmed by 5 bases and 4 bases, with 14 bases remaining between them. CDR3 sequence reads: CASSPPGEYNEKLFF. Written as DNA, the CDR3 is TGTGCCAGCAGCCCCCCGGGGGAATATAATGAAAAACTGTTTTTT.

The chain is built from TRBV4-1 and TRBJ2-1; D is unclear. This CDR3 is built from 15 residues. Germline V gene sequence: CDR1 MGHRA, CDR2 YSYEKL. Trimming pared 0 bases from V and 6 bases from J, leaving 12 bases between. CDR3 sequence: CASSQDWFLRNEQFF. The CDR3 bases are TGCGCCAGCAGCCAAGATTGGTTTCTGCGCAATGAGCAGTTCTTC.

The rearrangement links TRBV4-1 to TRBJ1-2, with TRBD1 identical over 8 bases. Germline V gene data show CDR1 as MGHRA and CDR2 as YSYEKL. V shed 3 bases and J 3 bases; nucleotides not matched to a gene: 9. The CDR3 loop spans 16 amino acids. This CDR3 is CASSHPTGGKDYGYTF. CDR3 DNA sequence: TGCGCCAGCAGCCATCCTACAGGGGGAAAAGACTATGGCTACACCTTC.

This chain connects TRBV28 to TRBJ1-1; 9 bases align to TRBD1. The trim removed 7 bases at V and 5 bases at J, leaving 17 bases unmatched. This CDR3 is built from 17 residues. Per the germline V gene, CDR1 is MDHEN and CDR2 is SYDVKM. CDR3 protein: CASKILPGQGYDTEAFF. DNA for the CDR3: TGTGCCAGCAAAATACTACCGGGACAGGGTTACGATACTGAAGCTTTCTTT.

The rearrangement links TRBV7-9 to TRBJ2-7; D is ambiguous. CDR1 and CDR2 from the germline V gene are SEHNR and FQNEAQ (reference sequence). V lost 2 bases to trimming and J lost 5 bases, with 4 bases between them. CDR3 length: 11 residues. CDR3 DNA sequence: TGTGCCAGCAGCTTACTCAACGAGCAGTACTTC. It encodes CASSLLNEQYF. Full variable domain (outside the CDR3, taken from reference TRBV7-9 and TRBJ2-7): DTGVSQNPRHKITKRGQNVTFRCDPISEHNRLYWYRQTLGQGPEFLTYFQNEAQLEKSRLLSDRFSAERPKGSFSTLEIQRTEQGDSAMYLCASSLLNEQYFGPGTRLTVT.

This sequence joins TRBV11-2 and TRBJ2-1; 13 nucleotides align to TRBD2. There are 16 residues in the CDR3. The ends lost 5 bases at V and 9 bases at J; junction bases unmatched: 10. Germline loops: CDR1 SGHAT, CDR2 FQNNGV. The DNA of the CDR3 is TGTGCCAGCAGCCTCCTACTAGCGGGGGGGCCGAGTGAGCAGTTCTTC. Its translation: CASSLLLAGGPSEQFF.

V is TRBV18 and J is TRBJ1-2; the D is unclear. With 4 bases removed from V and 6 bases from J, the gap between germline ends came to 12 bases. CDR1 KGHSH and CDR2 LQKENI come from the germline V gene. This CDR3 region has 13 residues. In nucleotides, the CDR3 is TGTGCCAGCTCACTTAGGGAGCGGGATGGCTACACCTTC. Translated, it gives CASSLRERDGYTF.

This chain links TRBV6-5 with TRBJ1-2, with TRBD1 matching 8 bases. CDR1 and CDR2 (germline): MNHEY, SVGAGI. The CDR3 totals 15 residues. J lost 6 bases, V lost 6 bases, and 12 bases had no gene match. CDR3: CASRSLTGGTDGYTF. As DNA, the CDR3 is TGTGCCAGCAGGTCACTAACAGGGGGTACAGATGGCTACACCTTC.

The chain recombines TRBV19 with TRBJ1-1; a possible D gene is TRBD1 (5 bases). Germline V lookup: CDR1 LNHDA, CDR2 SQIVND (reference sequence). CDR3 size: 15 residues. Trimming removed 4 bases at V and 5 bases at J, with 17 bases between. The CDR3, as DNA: TGTGCCAGTAGTACAACCGACAGACTCCAGACTGAAGCTTTCTTT. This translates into CASSTTDRLQTEAFF. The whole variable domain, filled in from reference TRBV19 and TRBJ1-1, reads DGGITQSPKYLFRKEGQNVTLSCEQNLNHDAMYWYRQDPGQGLRLIYYSQIVNDFQKGDIAEGYSVSREKKESFPLTVTSAQKNPTAFYLCASSTTDRLQTEAFFGQGTRLTVV.

For the CDR3, the DNA is TGTGCCAGCAGCGCTACAGGGTTTCGTGATTCACCCCTCCACTTT. Residues: CASSATGFRDSPLHF. The chain uses TRBV9 and TRBJ1-6; D might be TRBD1 (6 bases). The CDR3 has 15 residues. Looked up from germline, CDR1 is SGDLS and CDR2 is YYNGEE. The V and J ends lost 3 bases and 8 bases respectively, with 15 bases between them.

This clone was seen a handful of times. CDR3 sequence: CASSYEDSLNTEAFF. For the CDR3, the DNA is TGTGCCAGCAGTTACGAGGACAGCTTGAACACTGAAGCTTTCTTT. The V call is TRBV6-5, the J call TRBJ1-1; tentative D call: TRBD1 (6 bases). The V gene's germline CDR1 is MNHEY and CDR2 SVGAGI. V gave up 2 bases and J gave up 0 bases, with 10 bases separating them. The CDR3 is 15 residues long.

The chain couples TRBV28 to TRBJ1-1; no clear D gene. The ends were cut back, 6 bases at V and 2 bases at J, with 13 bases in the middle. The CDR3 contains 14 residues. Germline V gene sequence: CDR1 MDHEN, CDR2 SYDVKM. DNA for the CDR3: TGTGCCAGCAGGATGGGATCCCCCAACACTGAAGCTTTCTTT. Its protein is CASRMGSPNTEAFF.

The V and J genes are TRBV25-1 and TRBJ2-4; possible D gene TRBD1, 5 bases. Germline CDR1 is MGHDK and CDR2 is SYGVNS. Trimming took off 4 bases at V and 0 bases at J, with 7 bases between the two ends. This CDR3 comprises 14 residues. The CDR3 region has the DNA TGTGCCAGCAGTGCCAGGGAAGCCAAAAACATTCAGTACTTC. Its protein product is CASSAREAKNIQYF.

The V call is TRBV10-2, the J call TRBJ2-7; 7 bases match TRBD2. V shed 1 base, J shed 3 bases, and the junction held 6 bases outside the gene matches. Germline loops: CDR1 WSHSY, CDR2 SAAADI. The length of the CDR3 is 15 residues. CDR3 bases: TGCGCCAGCAGTGAGTTTGCGGGGGTCAACTACGAGCAGTACTTC. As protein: CASSEFAGVNYEQYF.

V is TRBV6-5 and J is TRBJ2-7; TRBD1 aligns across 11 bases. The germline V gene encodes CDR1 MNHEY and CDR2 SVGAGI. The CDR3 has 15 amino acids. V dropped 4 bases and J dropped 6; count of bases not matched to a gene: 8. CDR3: CASSWLGQGAGEQYF. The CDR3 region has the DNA TGTGCCAGCAGTTGGCTAGGACAGGGGGCGGGCGAGCAGTACTTC.

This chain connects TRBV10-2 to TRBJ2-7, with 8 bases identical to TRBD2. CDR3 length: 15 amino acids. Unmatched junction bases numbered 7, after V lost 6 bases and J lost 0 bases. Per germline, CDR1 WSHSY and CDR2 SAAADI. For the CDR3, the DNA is TGCGCCAGCAGATTAGCGGGGCAGCTCTCCTACGAGCAGTACTTC. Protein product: CASRLAGQLSYEQYF.

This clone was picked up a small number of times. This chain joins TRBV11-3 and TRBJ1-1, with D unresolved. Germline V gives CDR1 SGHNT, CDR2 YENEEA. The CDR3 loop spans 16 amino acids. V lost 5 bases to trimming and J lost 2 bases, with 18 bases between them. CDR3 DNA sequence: TGTGCCAGCAGCGCTAACCCCGGTCTTAGTAACACTGAAGCTTTCTTT. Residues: CASSANPGLSNTEAFF.